Each of the 18 T cell receptor beta chains below was sequenced from the same sample in a study of blood T cells in healthy people across ages. Primers used in a second PCR of about 6 to 11 cycles were a sample-barcoded 5' primer and a J-beta primer mix. A single record per CDR3 protein comes from TCRdb applying MiXCR to the 5' RACE reads. The sample has approximately 780,000 distinct CDR3 sequences, 20% to 30% seen once; the top ten hold 3%. This sample was shared with a second study, whose subject was T cells of mothers and their children.

The sequenced material came from blood. These receptors came from a boy under 18 in good health.

This clonotype was seen many times. This sequence joins TRBV28 and TRBJ2-7, with TRBD1 identical over 10 bases. V was pared by 1 base and J by 1 base, with 4 bases of the junction left unmatched. Germline V gene sequence: CDR1 MDHEN, CDR2 SYDVKM. The CDR3 length is 16 residues. The CDR3 protein is CASSLFGQGESYEQYF. The DNA of the CDR3 is TGTGCCAGCAGTTTATTCGGACAGGGGGAATCCTACGAGCAGTACTTC.

This clonotype was counted a few times. V gene TRBV20-1 combines with J gene TRBJ2-5; D is possibly TRBD1 (6 bases). The CDR3 consists of 13 residues. The V gene's germline CDR1 is DFQATT and CDR2 SNEGSKA (reference sequence). V lost 0 bases to trimming and J lost 5 bases, with 10 bases between them. Here the CDR3 DNA reads TGCAGTGCTAGAGAGGACAGACTGGAGACCCAGTACTTC. The encoded protein is CSAREDRLETQYF.

In its sample, this clonotype was seen a few times. The chain uses TRBV9 and TRBJ2-1; D remains unclear. The CDR3 is 14 residues long. Per germline, CDR1 SGDLS and CDR2 YYNGEE. The ends were cut back, 0 bases at V and 2 bases at J, with 6 bases in the middle. The CDR3 protein is CASSVGTAYNEQFF. Written as DNA, the CDR3 is TGTGCCAGCAGCGTAGGAACAGCCTACAATGAGCAGTTCTTC.

The chain links TRBV15 to TRBJ2-3, with D possibly matching TRBD2 (6 bases). Germline V gene lookup returns CDR1 LNHNV and CDR2 YYDKDF (reference sequence). The CDR3 has 14 amino acids. Trimming removed 5 bases from V and 1 base from J, with 10 bases in between. Here the CDR3 DNA reads TGTGCCACCAGCCGGATAGCGGGCACAGATACGCAGTATTTT. This encodes CATSRIAGTDTQYF.

The gene calls are TRBV5-1 and TRBJ1-2; D remains ambiguous. Between the trimmed V and J ends, which lost 3 bases and 4 bases, there was a span of 10 bases. The CDR3 consists of 13 residues. Germline CDR1 SGHRS, CDR2 YFSETQ. CDR3 amino acids: CASSSAFGYGYTF. The CDR3 nucleotides read TGCGCCAGCAGCTCGGCCTTTGGCTATGGCTACACCTTC.

The gene calls are TRBV29-1 and TRBJ2-5, with 8 positions matching TRBD1. Germline V gene lookup returns CDR1 SQVTM and CDR2 ANQGSEA. V lost 2 bases and J lost 4; bases outside the gene matches: 3. The CDR3 length is 13 residues. CDR3 in amino acids: CSVEQGARETQYF. The CDR3 nucleotides are TGCAGCGTTGAACAGGGGGCTCGAGAGACCCAGTACTTC.

This clonotype came up a few times. The V gene is TRBV7-9, the J gene TRBJ1-3; no clear D. Trimming removed 4 bases from V and 2 bases from J, with 6 bases in between. The CDR3 consists of 13 residues. The V gene's germline CDR1 is SEHNR and CDR2 FQNEAQ (reference sequence). The CDR3 spells CASSSDPGNTIYF. Here the CDR3 DNA reads TGTGCCAGCAGCTCGGACCCTGGAAACACCATATATTTT.

The chain is built from TRBV4-1 and TRBJ2-5; TRBD1 matches at 9 bases. V gave up 6 bases and J gave up 5 bases; unmatched junction bases: 10. This CDR3 comprises 15 residues. Germline assignment: CDR1 MGHRA and CDR2 YSYEKL. CDR3 DNA: TGCGCCAGCAGACGGACAGGGGTATTCGGGGAGACCCAGTACTTC. Translating gives CASRRTGVFGETQYF.

This clonotype was observed a few times. This chain uses TRBV10-3 with TRBJ2-5; TRBD2 agrees at 8 bases. The CDR3 has 14 residues. Germline V gives CDR1 ENHRY, CDR2 SYGVKD. After removal of 6 bases from V and 5 bases from J, the junction contained 8 bases not matched to a gene. The CDR3 loop reads CAIRGRGGLETQYF. In DNA form, the CDR3 reads TGTGCCATCAGGGGACGGGGGGGCTTGGAGACCCAGTACTTC.

The V and J genes are TRBV5-5 and TRBJ2-1; 7 nucleotides agree with TRBD2. The trim removed 2 bases at V and 4 bases at J, leaving 6 bases unmatched. The germline CDR1 and CDR2 sequences are SGHKS and YYEKEE (reference sequence). The CDR3 sequence is 15 residues long. As DNA, the CDR3 is TGTGCCAGCAGCTTCGACAGCGGGGCTTACAATGAGCAGTTCTTC. Translated, it gives CASSFDSGAYNEQFF.

The chain carries TRBV6-2 or TRBV6-3 and TRBJ2-5, with D possibly TRBD1 on 6 matching bases. The end of the DNA aligns better with TRBJ2-1, so the J call may be wrong. The CDR3 loop spans 13 amino acids. Germline V gene lookup returns CDR1 MNHEY and CDR2 SVGEGT. CDR3 DNA sequence: TGTGCCAGCATGAGGGGGTCTGGCGTTGAGCAGTTCTTC. Its translation is CASMRGSGVEQFF.

This clonotype turned up a few times. CDR3 DNA sequence: TGTGCCAACCTCGTCGCTACTGAAGCTTTCTTT. Translating it yields CANLVATEAFF. The chain joins TRBV5-6 to TRBJ1-1; D uncertain. Germline V gene data show CDR1 as SGHDT and CDR2 as YYEEEE. V was shortened by 9 bases and J by 5 bases, with 11 bases between the two germline ends. This CDR3 region has 11 residues.

CDR3: CASTTGPPPDTQYF. In DNA, the CDR3 is TGTGCCAGCACCACCGGCCCTCCCCCAGATACGCAGTATTTT. V usage is TRBV12-3 or TRBV12-4 and J usage is TRBJ2-3; unclear D gene. The V end was cut by 7 bases, the J end by 4 bases, with 15 bases between. The CDR3 extends over 14 amino acids.

The rearrangement joins TRBV29-1 to TRBJ2-6, with 8 bases aligning to TRBD1. CDR1 is SQVTM, CDR2 ANQGSEA, per germline. The V gene end was trimmed by 2 bases and the J gene end by 0 bases; junction bases not matched to a gene: 9. The CDR3 totals 18 residues. This CDR3 is CSVEMGRQGSSGANVLTF. The DNA of the CDR3 is TGCAGCGTTGAAATGGGGAGACAGGGGAGCTCTGGGGCCAACGTCCTGACTTTC.

The chain uses TRBV4-1 and TRBJ1-1; perhaps TRBD1 as D (5 bases). Germline values: CDR1 MGHRA, CDR2 YSYEKL. This CDR3 is 15 amino acids long. Trimming removed 0 bases from V and 3 bases from J, with 11 bases in between. CDR3 in amino acids: CASSQDLGVDTEAFF. The CDR3 nucleotides read TGCGCCAGCAGCCAAGATTTGGGGGTAGACACTGAAGCTTTCTTT.

This clonotype was observed a few times. V gene TRBV28 combines with J gene TRBJ2-2, with 8 bases lining up with TRBD1. Trimming removed 5 bases from V and 4 bases from J; junction bases left unmatched: 6. This CDR3 spans 15 amino acids. Germline CDR1 and CDR2: MDHEN and SYDVKM. CDR3 region: CASSAGGGGTGELFF. DNA for the CDR3: TGTGCCAGCAGTGCAGGGGGCGGTGGCACCGGGGAGCTGTTTTTT.

The rearrangement joins TRBV20-1 to TRBJ2-2, with TRBD1 as a possible D gene (5 bases). Germline assignment: CDR1 DFQATT and CDR2 SNEGSKA (reference sequence). V lost 4 bases, J lost 0 bases, and 6 bases lay in between. The length of the CDR3 is 13 residues. DNA of the CDR3: TGCAGTGCTACGACAGCGAACACCGGGGAGCTGTTTTTT. Translation: CSATTANTGELFF.

This chain connects TRBV6-1 to TRBJ2-5, with D hard to call. V lost 6 bases to trimming and J lost 9 bases, with 20 bases between them. CDR3 length equals 14 residues. CDR1 and CDR2 (germline): MNHNS, SASEGT. In DNA, the CDR3 is TGTGCCAGCAGGTCCCCCCTCGCATTTCGGTCCCAGTACTTC. It yields the protein CASRSPLAFRSQYF.